The 17 T cell receptor beta chains below were found in one sample sequenced in a study of OX40 agonist ivuxolimab in advanced cancers. The data were produced by immunoSEQ multiplex PCR, yet TCRdb's version contains in-frame clones alone and is incomplete. Among about 83,000 clones listed, 70% to 85% were seen once. The source material was CD4+ or CD8+ T cells sorted from blood, sampled in a trial of the OX40 agonist ivuxolimab. The receptors come from an adult with an advanced solid tumor such as melanoma, head and neck, liver or kidney cancer.

This clone came up once. The rearrangement uses TRBV5-1 and TRBJ2-5; 8 positions match TRBD2. Germline V gene data show CDR1 as SGHRS and CDR2 as YFSETQ. The CDR3 contains 14 residues. V shed 1 base and J 5 bases; nucleotides not matched to a gene: 4. This chain's CDR3 is CASSLSGGRETQYF. In nucleotides, the CDR3 is TGCGCCAGCAGCTTGTCGGGAGGGAGGGAGACCCAGTACTTC.

This clone has just a few counts. The same CDR3 also results from other DNA sequences found in this sample. The genes are TRBV30 and TRBJ2-1; no reliable D call. The V and J ends lost 4 bases and 3 bases respectively, with 10 bases between them. CDR3 length: 13 amino acids. CDR1 is GTSNPN and CDR2 is SVGIG in the germline V gene (reference sequence). CDR3 in amino acids: CAWTGSSYNEQFF. CDR3 nucleotides: TGTGCCTGGACCGGAAGTAGCTACAATGAGCAGTTCTTC.

The chain employs TRBV7-3 and TRBJ2-1; possible D gene TRBD1, 6 bases. The CDR3 contains 15 residues. Trimming took off 1 base at V and 7 bases at J, with 14 bases between the two ends. In germline, CDR1 is SGHTA, CDR2 FQGTGA. This CDR3 reads CASSLSGGVVNEQFF. CDR3 DNA: TGTGCCAGCAGCTTAAGTGGGGGCGTTGTGAATGAGCAGTTCTTC.

V and J are TRBV10-2 and TRBJ1-5; D remains unclear. This CDR3 has 14 amino acids. Germline assignment: CDR1 WSHSY and CDR2 SAAADI. V was pared by 1 base and J by 7 bases, with 11 bases between. As DNA, the CDR3 is TGCGCCAGCAGTGAGTATCAAGGAGGGCAGCCCCAGCATTTT. Protein: CASSEYQGGQPQHF.

This chain links TRBV5-4 with TRBJ2-3; D may be TRBD1 (5 bases). CDR1 and CDR2 from the germline V gene are SGHNT and YYREEE (reference sequence). CDR3 length: 13 residues. V was pared by 0 bases and J by 15 bases, with 17 bases between. The CDR3 protein is CASSLGGTDSNYF. The DNA of the CDR3 is TGTGCCAGCAGCTTGGGGGGCACCGATTCTAACTATTTT. Filled out from reference TRBV5-4 and TRBJ2-3, the complete variable domain reads ETGVTQSPTHLIKTRGQQVTLRCSSQSGHNTVSWYQQALGQGPQFIFQYYREEENGRGNFPPRFSGLQFPNYSSELNVNALELDDSALYLCASSLGGTDSNYFGPGTRLTVL.

This rearrangement joins TRBV10-3 to TRBJ2-1; 12 bases are a match to TRBD2. V was clipped by 6 bases and J by 6 bases; unmatched bases: 6. Germline loops: CDR1 ENHRY, CDR2 SYGVKD. This CDR3 has 15 amino acids. The CDR3 reads CAIRTGTSGPNEQFF. The CDR3 nucleotides are TGTGCCATCAGGACCGGGACTAGCGGGCCCAATGAGCAGTTCTTC.

This clone showed up just a few times. CDR3 coding DNA: TGTGCCAGCAGTGATTTGTCTCCCCAAGAGACCCAGTACTTC. It yields the protein CASSDLSPQETQYF. The V gene is TRBV6-1, the J gene TRBJ2-5; D gene uncertain. This CDR3 comprises 14 residues. Trimming took 3 bases from V and 1 from J, leaving 9 bases between them. Germline CDR1 and CDR2: MNHNS and SASEGT.

V usage is TRBV7-2 and J usage is TRBJ1-3, with TRBD1 identical over 7 bases. Germline loops: CDR1 SGHTA, CDR2 FQGNSA. The ends lost 5 bases at V and 0 bases at J; junction bases unmatched: 4. The CDR3 sequence is 15 residues long. The CDR3 DNA reads TGTGCCAGCAGCACAGACAGGGTCTCTGGAAACACCATATATTTT. Amino acids: CASSTDRVSGNTIYF.

This clone was counted once. The chain carries TRBV5-4 and TRBJ1-6; 7 bases line up with TRBD1. Germline V gives CDR1 SGHNT, CDR2 YYREEE (reference sequence). V trimming: 3 bases; J trimming: 5 bases; junction bases outside the gene matches: 5. The CDR3 contains 15 residues. The CDR3 sequence: CASSSRQGHNSPLHF. The CDR3 DNA reads TGTGCCAGCAGCTCTCGACAGGGTCATAATTCACCCCTCCACTTT.

This rearrangement joins TRBV2 to TRBJ2-7; D uncertain. Germline V gene lookup returns CDR1 SNHLY and CDR2 FYNNEI. Deletions cut 4 bases from V and 0 bases from J, with 10 bases between. The CDR3 is 14 residues long. The CDR3 reads CASSALDSSYEQYF. The CDR3 region has the DNA TGTGCCAGCAGTGCCCTCGATAGCTCCTACGAGCAGTACTTC.

V is TRBV6-5 and J is TRBJ2-7; D gene unclear. V was shortened by 4 bases and J by 1 base, with 8 bases between the two germline ends. Germline CDR1 is MNHEY and CDR2 is SVGAGI. The CDR3 has 13 amino acids. CDR3 protein: CASSSRYSYEQYF. For the CDR3, the DNA is TGTGCCAGCAGTTCGCGATATTCCTACGAGCAGTACTTC.

Remarks on this clone: This CDR3 is also generated by other DNA sequences in the sample. The chain couples TRBV30 to TRBJ2-2; D remains ambiguous. The germline V and J ends were trimmed by 4 bases and 6 bases, with 3 bases remaining between them. Germline CDR1 and CDR2: GTSNPN and SVGIG (reference sequence). This CDR3 contains 10 residues. The chain's CDR3 is CAWIAGELFF. The CDR3 DNA sequence: TGTGCCTGGATCGCCGGGGAGCTGTTTTTT.

The chain combines TRBV19 with TRBJ2-3, with D possibly being TRBD1 (7 bases). The germline V gene has CDR1 LNHDA and CDR2 SQIVND (reference sequence). Trimming took 3 bases from V and 5 from J, leaving 15 bases between them. This CDR3 has 15 residues. The CDR3 protein is CASSMSGGQEDTQYF. For the CDR3, the DNA is TGTGCCAGTAGTATGTCAGGGGGGCAAGAAGATACGCAGTATTTT.

The chain carries TRBV7-9 and TRBJ2-3; perhaps D is TRBD1 or TRBD2 (5 bases each). Germline V gene data show CDR1 as SEHNR and CDR2 as FQNEAQ (reference sequence). The CDR3 covers 13 residues. V gave up 5 bases and J gave up 3 bases, with 9 bases separating them. The CDR3 DNA reads as TGTGCCAGCAGCGGGGGTGGGACAGATACGCAGTATTTT. The encoded protein is CASSGGGTDTQYF.

The gene calls are TRBV18 and TRBJ2-1, with a tentative D call TRBD2 (5 bases). CDR1 KGHSH and CDR2 LQKENI come from the germline V gene. V shed 3 bases and J shed 5 bases, with 11 bases lying between them. CDR3 size: 14 residues. The CDR3 DNA is TGTGCCAGCTCACCGGGAGCGATTGACAATGAGCAGTTCTTC. Amino acids: CASSPGAIDNEQFF.

V usage is TRBV6-5 and J usage is TRBJ2-5; 7 nucleotides match TRBD1. Germline CDR1 MNHEY, CDR2 SVGAGI. J gave up 4 bases and V 6 bases, and 8 bases lay outside the gene matches. The CDR3 consists of 14 residues. CDR3 region: CASSQGTVGETQYF. The CDR3 DNA follows: TGTGCCAGCAGCCAAGGGACAGTTGGAGAGACCCAGTACTTC.

V is TRBV11-2 and J is TRBJ1-2, with no clear D. V lost 4 bases and J 10 bases, leaving 22 bases between the germline ends. The germline V gene has CDR1 SGHAT and CDR2 FQNNGV. CDR3 length: 15 amino acids. The CDR3 here is CASSSLRGGGGDYTF. CDR3 coding DNA: TGTGCCAGCAGCTCCCTCCGCGGCGGCGGAGGCGACTACACCTTC.